These 24 T cell receptor beta chains originate from one sample sequenced in a study of T cell changes during pregnancy in multiple sclerosis. The table came from immunoSEQ multiplex PCR; TCRdb's copy has only in-frame clones and leaves some out. The sample records just under 80,000 clones, over 80% being singletons. Sequenced here: peripheral blood, sampled in the first trimester of pregnancy. These receptors all come from a female donor with multiple sclerosis, enrolled in a pregnancy study.

This sequence joins TRBV10-3 and TRBJ2-7; D gene unclear. V was pared by 6 bases and J by 3 bases, with 15 bases between. CDR1 and CDR2 from the germline V gene are ENHRY and SYGVKD. This CDR3 is 14 amino acids long. The CDR3 is CAISPGVALYEQYF. The CDR3, as DNA: TGTGCCATCAGCCCCGGAGTGGCCCTCTACGAGCAGTACTTC.

This chain links TRBV10-3 with TRBJ1-5; 8 positions match TRBD1. The CDR3 has 13 amino acids. The germline V gene has CDR1 ENHRY and CDR2 SYGVKD. V gave up 10 bases and J gave up 4 bases; unmatched junction bases: 6. CDR3 protein: CANQGAANQPQHF. In nucleotides, the CDR3 is TGTGCCAACCAGGGGGCGGCGAATCAGCCCCAGCATTTT.

The rearrangement joins TRBV19 to TRBJ2-4; 10 positions agree with TRBD1. CDR1 and CDR2 (germline): LNHDA, SQIVND (reference sequence). V trimming: 9 bases; J trimming: 2 bases; junction bases outside the gene matches: 16. The CDR3 sequence is 18 residues long. In DNA form, the CDR3 reads TGTGCCAGCCGAGGACCCGGGACAGGGGATGGGCCCAAAAACATTCAGTACTTC. Its translation is CASRGPGTGDGPKNIQYF.

This clone has more than one count but fewer than ten. The gene calls are TRBV28 and TRBJ1-1, with D hard to call. V lost 8 bases, J lost 5 bases, and 18 bases lay in between. The CDR3 has 14 residues. Germline values: CDR1 MDHEN, CDR2 SYDVKM. In DNA form, the CDR3 reads TGTGCCAGCGTGAGACGGGGAGGAGGAACTGAAGCTTTCTTT. Translation gives CASVRRGGGTEAFF.

This clone was seen just once. The chain recombines TRBV7-2 with TRBJ2-7; D possibly corresponds to TRBD1 (5 bases). CDR1 SGHTA and CDR2 FQGNSA come from the germline V gene. V dropped 5 bases and J dropped 0 bases, with 11 bases sitting between them. This CDR3 region has 14 residues. The CDR3 DNA is TGTGCCAGCAGCACCGGACACGCCTCCTACGAGCAGTACTTC. Its protein is CASSTGHASYEQYF.

This clone appeared a single time. The V and J genes are TRBV5-8 and TRBJ2-5, with 8 bases that match TRBD2. The CDR3 is 16 residues long. V dropped 0 bases and J dropped 5; count of bases not matched to a gene: 9. Germline V gives CDR1 SGHTS, CDR2 YDEGEE. The CDR3, as DNA: TGTGCCAGCAGCTTGGGGACGGGAGGGTTACGGGAGACCCAGTACTTC. It is translated as CASSLGTGGLRETQYF.

In its sample, this clone was seen once. The V and J genes are TRBV19 and TRBJ2-1; D is possibly TRBD1 (5 bases). Germline loops: CDR1 LNHDA, CDR2 SQIVND (reference sequence). CDR3 length: 15 residues. Trimming removed 6 bases at V and 4 bases at J, with 16 bases between. CDR3 amino acids: CASRMLSGRYNEQFF. The CDR3 DNA sequence: TGTGCCAGTAGAATGTTGTCAGGGCGTTACAATGAGCAGTTCTTC. Filled out from reference TRBV19 and TRBJ2-1, the complete variable domain reads DGGITQSPKYLFRKEGQNVTLSCEQNLNHDAMYWYRQDPGQGLRLIYYSQIVNDFQKGDIAEGYSVSREKKESFPLTVTSAQKNPTAFYLCASRMLSGRYNEQFFGPGTRLTVL.

The chain carries TRBV2 and TRBJ1-1; TRBD1 is a possible D gene (5 bases). In germline, CDR1 is SNHLY, CDR2 FYNNEI. This CDR3 is 13 amino acids long. V lost 7 bases and J 6 bases, leaving 15 bases between the germline ends. The CDR3 nucleotides read TGTGCCAGCAACATCCTCAGGGCGGCTGAAGCTTTCTTT. It yields the protein CASNILRAAEAFF.

This clone was seen just once. The V gene is TRBV2, the J gene TRBJ1-1, with D possibly TRBD1 on 6 matching bases. Germline loops: CDR1 SNHLY, CDR2 FYNNEI. The CDR3 covers 14 residues. Trimming took 6 bases from V and 11 from J, leaving 22 bases between them. The CDR3: CASRAGATLRGAFF. CDR3 nucleotides: TGTGCCAGCAGGGCAGGGGCAACCCTCCGTGGGGCTTTCTTT.

This sequence joins TRBV7-2 and TRBJ2-7, with 9 bases aligning to TRBD1. This CDR3 spans 14 amino acids. The V and J ends lost 6 bases and 4 bases, in that order; junction bases with no gene match: 7. Germline V gene lookup returns CDR1 SGHTA and CDR2 FQGNSA. The CDR3 coding sequence is TGTGCCAGCAGACCGGGACAGGGAAGGTACGAGCAGTACTTC. Amino acid sequence: CASRPGQGRYEQYF.

This clone has a single count. This chain connects TRBV21-1 to TRBJ2-1; TRBD2 is the table's D call and was not checked against the DNA. TRBV21-1 is termed a pseudogene. CDR3 length: 14 amino acids. DNA of the CDR3: TGTGCCAGCATTACGGCGGGACCCATAAGTGAGCAGTTCTTC. Its protein product is CASITAGPISEQFF.

The chain joins TRBV2 to TRBJ2-2; 7 bases agree with TRBD1. CDR3 length: 13 residues. Germline CDR1 SNHLY, CDR2 FYNNEI. The J segment lost 7 bases and the V segment lost 8 bases, leaving 7 bases of the junction unmatched. CDR3 protein: CASPDRADGELFF. The CDR3 DNA is TGTGCCAGCCCAGACAGGGCTGACGGGGAGCTGTTTTTT.

In its sample, this clone was seen once. This chain joins TRBV7-9 and TRBJ2-2; no reliable D call. The CDR3 loop spans 13 amino acids. Germline V gene data show CDR1 as SEHNR and CDR2 as FQNEAQ (reference sequence). The V and J ends lost 1 base and 6 bases respectively, with 6 bases between them. CDR3 in DNA: TGTGCCAGCAGCTTAGGACTTCCCGGGGAGCTGTTTTTT. Protein: CASSLGLPGELFF.

The chain has TRBV7-3 and TRBJ1-1, with D possibly matching TRBD1 (6 bases). The CDR3 has 14 amino acids. Germline CDR1 reads SGHTA; CDR2 reads FQGTGA. The ends were cut back, 6 bases at V and 2 bases at J, with 13 bases in the middle. CDR3 DNA sequence: TGTGCCAGCAGTGAAACAGGGAGAAACACTGAAGCTTTCTTT. Translation gives CASSETGRNTEAFF.

J is TRBJ1-1 and V is TRBV5-7, with no clear D. TRBV5-7 has ORF status, its function being uncertain. The CDR3 covers 11 residues. Trimming left V 6 bases short and J 5 bases short, with 8 bases between. The DNA for the CDR3 is TGTGCCAGCAACCGGAGGACTGAAGCTTTCTTT. It specifies CASNRRTEAFF.

The genes are TRBV29-1 and TRBJ1-2; 8 positions match TRBD1. The CDR3 contains 16 residues. Trimming removed 1 base from V and 4 bases from J; junction bases left unmatched: 11. Germline CDR1 reads SQVTM; CDR2 reads ANQGSEA. CDR3 protein: CSVEGTGQRPVYGYTF. CDR3 coding DNA: TGCAGCGTTGAAGGGACAGGGCAACGCCCCGTCTATGGCTACACCTTC. Combining the CDR3 with reference TRBV29-1 and TRBJ1-2 gives the whole variable domain SAVISQKPSRDICQRGTSLTIQCQVDSQVTMMFWYRQQPGQSLTLIATANQGSEATYESGFVIDKFPISRPNLTFSTLTVSNMSPEDSSIYLCSVEGTGQRPVYGYTFGSGTRLTVV.

The rearrangement links TRBV19 to TRBJ1-2; D is possibly TRBD1 (6 bases). V was pared by 3 bases and J by 8 bases, with 16 bases between. Germline V gene lookup returns CDR1 LNHDA and CDR2 SQIVND (reference sequence). This CDR3 region has 14 residues. CDR3 DNA sequence: TGTGCCAGTAGTATGGAGAGGGGGAGTCGGGGCTACACCTTC. It encodes CASSMERGSRGYTF.

The J gene is TRBJ2-1, the V gene TRBV9; 9 bases map to TRBD2. CDR1 is SGDLS and CDR2 is YYNGEE in the germline V gene. V gave up 3 bases and J gave up 4 bases; unmatched junction bases: 5. The CDR3 length is 15 residues. In DNA form, the CDR3 reads TGTGCCAGCAGCGATAGCGGGAGAGTGTACAATGAGCAGTTCTTC. Its translation is CASSDSGRVYNEQFF.

The chain couples TRBV11-2 to TRBJ2-5; 9 bases align to TRBD1. The germline V gene encodes CDR1 SGHAT and CDR2 FQNNGV. V was pared by 4 bases and J by 2 bases, with 8 bases of the junction left unmatched. This CDR3 contains 16 residues. As DNA, the CDR3 is TGTGCCAGCAGCTCTAGCCTCGGACAGGGGCAAGAGACCCAGTACTTC. Its protein is CASSSSLGQGQETQYF.

This sequence joins TRBV19 and TRBJ1-5, with D possibly being TRBD1 (6 bases). This CDR3 comprises 14 residues. V was trimmed by 1 base and J by 7 bases, leaving 11 bases between them. Looked up from germline, CDR1 is LNHDA and CDR2 is SQIVND (reference sequence). The CDR3 reads CASSIGTGHQPQHF. CDR3 DNA: TGTGCCAGTAGTATAGGCACAGGGCACCAGCCCCAGCATTTT.

This chain uses TRBV4-3 with TRBJ2-7, with a weak D call TRBD1 (6 bases). From germline, CDR1 is LGHNA and CDR2 YSLEER. V lost 4 bases and J lost 0, with 16 bases in between. The CDR3 runs to 16 residues. In nucleotides, the CDR3 is TGCGCCAGCAGCCCAGAACTTGGGGGCGGCTCCTACGAGCAGTACTTC. Amino acid sequence: CASSPELGGGSYEQYF.

The gene calls are TRBV7-9 and TRBJ2-5; 7 nucleotides agree with TRBD2. Germline-derived CDR1 and CDR2 are SEHNR and FQNEAQ (reference sequence). This CDR3 region has 15 residues. With 0 bases clipped from V and 3 bases from J, the junction kept 4 bases outside the gene matches. Here the CDR3 DNA reads TGTGCCAGCAGCTTAGCTAGCGGGTTGAAAGAGACCCAGTACTTC. Encoded protein: CASSLASGLKETQYF.

This clone is deemed medium-sized. This chain connects TRBV29-1 to TRBJ1-2; D remains unclear. Trimming cost V 3 bases and J 8 bases, with 7 bases left between them. Germline values: CDR1 SQVTM, CDR2 ANQGSEA. This CDR3 contains 10 residues. DNA of the CDR3: TGCAGCGTTGATCTTGCGGGCTACACCTTC. Its translation: CSVDLAGYTF. The complete variable domain, with remaining parts taken from reference TRBV29-1 and TRBJ1-2, reads SAVISQKPSRDICQRGTSLTIQCQVDSQVTMMFWYRQQPGQSLTLIATANQGSEATYESGFVIDKFPISRPNLTFSTLTVSNMSPEDSSIYLCSVDLAGYTFGSGTRLTVV.

The chain couples TRBV13 to TRBJ1-3; the match to TRBD1 covers 7 bases. Germline CDR1 PRHDT, CDR2 FYEKMQ (reference sequence). V lost 0 bases and J lost 6; bases outside the gene matches: 5. The CDR3 runs 15 residues. In DNA, the CDR3 is TGTGCCAGCAGCTTAGGCCCGGGACAGCAAAACACCATATATTTT. It translates to CASSLGPGQQNTIYF.